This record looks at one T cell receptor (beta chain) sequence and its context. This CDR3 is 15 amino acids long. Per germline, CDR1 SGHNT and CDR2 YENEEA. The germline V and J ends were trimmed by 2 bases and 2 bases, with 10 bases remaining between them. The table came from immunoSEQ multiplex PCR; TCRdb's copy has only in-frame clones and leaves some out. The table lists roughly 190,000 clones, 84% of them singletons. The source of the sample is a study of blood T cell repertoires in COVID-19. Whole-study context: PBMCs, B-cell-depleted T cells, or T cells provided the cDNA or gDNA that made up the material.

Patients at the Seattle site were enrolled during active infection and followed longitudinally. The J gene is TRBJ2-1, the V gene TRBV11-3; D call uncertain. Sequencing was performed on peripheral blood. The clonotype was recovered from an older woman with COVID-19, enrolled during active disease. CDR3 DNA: TGTGCCAGCAGCTTATCGGCGGCCCCCTACAATGAGCAGTTCTTC. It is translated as CASSLSAAPYNEQFF.